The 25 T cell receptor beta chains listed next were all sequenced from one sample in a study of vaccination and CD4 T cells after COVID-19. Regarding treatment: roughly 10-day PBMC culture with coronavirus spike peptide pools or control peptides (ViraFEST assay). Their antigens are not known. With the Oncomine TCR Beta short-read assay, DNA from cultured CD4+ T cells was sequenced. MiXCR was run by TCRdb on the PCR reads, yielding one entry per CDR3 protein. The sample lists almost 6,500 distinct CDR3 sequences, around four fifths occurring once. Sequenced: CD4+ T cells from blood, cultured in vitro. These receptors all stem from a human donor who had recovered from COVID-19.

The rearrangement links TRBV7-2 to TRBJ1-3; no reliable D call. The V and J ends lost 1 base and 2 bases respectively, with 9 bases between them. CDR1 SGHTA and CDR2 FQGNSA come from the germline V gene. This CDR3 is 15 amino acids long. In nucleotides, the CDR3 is TGTGCCAGCAGCTTAGGCCGCCGAGCTGGAAACACCATATATTTT. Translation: CASSLGRRAGNTIYF.

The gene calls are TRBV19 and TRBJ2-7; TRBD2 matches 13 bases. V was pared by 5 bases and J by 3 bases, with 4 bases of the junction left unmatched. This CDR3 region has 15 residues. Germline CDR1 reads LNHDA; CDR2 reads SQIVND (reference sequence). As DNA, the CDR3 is TGTGCCAGTAGTGTAGGGACTAGCGGGAACTACGAGCAGTACTTC. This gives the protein CASSVGTSGNYEQYF. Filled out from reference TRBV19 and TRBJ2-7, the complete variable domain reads DGGITQSPKYLFRKEGQNVTLSCEQNLNHDAMYWYRQDPGQGLRLIYYSQIVNDFQKGDIAEGYSVSREKKESFPLTVTSAQKNPTAFYLCASSVGTSGNYEQYFGPGTRLTVT.

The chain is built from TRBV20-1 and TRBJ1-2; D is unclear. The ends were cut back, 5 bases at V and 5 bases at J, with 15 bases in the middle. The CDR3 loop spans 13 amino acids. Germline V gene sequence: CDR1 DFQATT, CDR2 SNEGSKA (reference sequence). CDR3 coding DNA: TGCAGTGCTCTCGGACCAAACGCATATGGCTACACCTTC. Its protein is CSALGPNAYGYTF.

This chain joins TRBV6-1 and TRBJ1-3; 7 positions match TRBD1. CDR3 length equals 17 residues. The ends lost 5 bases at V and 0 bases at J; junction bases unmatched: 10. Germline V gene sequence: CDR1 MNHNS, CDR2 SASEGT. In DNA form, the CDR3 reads TGTGCCAGCAGTAACAGGGGATATGATCTCTCTGGAAACACCATATATTTT. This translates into CASSNRGYDLSGNTIYF.

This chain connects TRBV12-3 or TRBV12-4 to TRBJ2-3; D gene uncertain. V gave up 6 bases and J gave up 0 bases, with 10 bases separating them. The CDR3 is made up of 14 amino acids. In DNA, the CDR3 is TGTGCCAGCAGGTCCGGGCCTAGCACAGATACGCAGTATTTT. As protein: CASRSGPSTDTQYF.

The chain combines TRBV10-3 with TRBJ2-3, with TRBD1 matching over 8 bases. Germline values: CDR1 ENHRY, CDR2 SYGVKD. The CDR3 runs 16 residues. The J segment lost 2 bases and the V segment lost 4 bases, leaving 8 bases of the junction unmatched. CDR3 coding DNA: TGTGCCATCAGTGGGGAGACAGGGGTCGACACAGATACGCAGTATTTT. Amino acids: CAISGETGVDTDTQYF.

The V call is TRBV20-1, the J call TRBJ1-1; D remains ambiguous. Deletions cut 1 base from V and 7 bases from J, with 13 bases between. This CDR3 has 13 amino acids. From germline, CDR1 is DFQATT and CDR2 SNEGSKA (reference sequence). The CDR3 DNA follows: TGCAGTGCTAGAGGGGATCCAAGAGGTGAAGCTTTCTTT. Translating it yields CSARGDPRGEAFF.

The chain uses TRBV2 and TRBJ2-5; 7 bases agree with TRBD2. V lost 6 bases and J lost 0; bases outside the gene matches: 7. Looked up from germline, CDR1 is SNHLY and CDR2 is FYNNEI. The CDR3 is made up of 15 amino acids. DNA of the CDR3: TGTGCCAGCAGCCCCTGGGGGGGGTACCAAGAGACCCAGTACTTC. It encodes CASSPWGGYQETQYF.

The CDR3 here is CASSFVGMNSPLHF. The CDR3, as DNA: TGTGCCAGCAGTTTTGTAGGGATGAATTCACCCCTCCACTTT. The chain carries TRBV12-3 or TRBV12-4 and TRBJ1-6; no firm D call. With 3 bases removed from V and 7 bases from J, the gap between germline ends came to 10 bases. The CDR3 is 14 residues long.

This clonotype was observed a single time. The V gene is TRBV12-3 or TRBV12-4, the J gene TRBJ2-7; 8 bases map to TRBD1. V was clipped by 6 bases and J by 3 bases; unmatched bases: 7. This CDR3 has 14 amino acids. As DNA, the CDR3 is TGTGCCAGCAGATTGACAGGGGTTGGCTACGAGCAGTACTTC. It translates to CASRLTGVGYEQYF.

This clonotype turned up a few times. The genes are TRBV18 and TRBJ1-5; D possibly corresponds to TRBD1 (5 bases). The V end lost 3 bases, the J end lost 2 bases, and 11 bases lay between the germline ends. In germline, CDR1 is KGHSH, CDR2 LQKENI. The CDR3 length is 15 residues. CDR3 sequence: CASSPGVMGNQPQHF. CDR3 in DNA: TGTGCCAGCTCACCGGGGGTGATGGGCAATCAGCCCCAGCATTTT.

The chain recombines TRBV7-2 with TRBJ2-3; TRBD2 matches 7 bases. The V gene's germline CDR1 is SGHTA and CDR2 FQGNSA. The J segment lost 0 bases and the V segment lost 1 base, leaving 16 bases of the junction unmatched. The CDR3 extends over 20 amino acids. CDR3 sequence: CASSLGFGGGKYTSTDTQYF. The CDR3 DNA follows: TGTGCCAGCAGCTTAGGGTTTGGGGGGGGGAAATATACTAGCACAGATACGCAGTATTTT.

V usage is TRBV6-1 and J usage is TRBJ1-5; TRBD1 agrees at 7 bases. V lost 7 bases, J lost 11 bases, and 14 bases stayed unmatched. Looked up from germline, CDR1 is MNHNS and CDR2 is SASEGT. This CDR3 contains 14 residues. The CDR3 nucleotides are TGTGCCAGCACCGAGACGAGGGGGGGACAGACCCAGCATTTT. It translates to CASTETRGGQTQHF.

The DNA for the CDR3 is TGTGCCAGCAGCCAAGGGGACTCGAGGACCCAGTACTTC. Translation gives CASSQGDSRTQYF. This chain uses TRBV4-2 with TRBJ2-5; D might be TRBD2 (6 bases). Germline loops: CDR1 LGHNA, CDR2 YNFKEQ. The CDR3 runs 13 residues. The V end was cut by 1 base, the J end by 7 bases, with 10 bases between.

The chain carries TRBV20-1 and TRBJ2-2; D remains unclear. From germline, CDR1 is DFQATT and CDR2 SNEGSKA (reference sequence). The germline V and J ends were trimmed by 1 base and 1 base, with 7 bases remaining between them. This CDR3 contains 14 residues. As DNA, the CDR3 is TGCAGTGCTAGAGTTCAGCTGAACACCGGGGAGCTGTTTTTT. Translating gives CSARVQLNTGELFF.

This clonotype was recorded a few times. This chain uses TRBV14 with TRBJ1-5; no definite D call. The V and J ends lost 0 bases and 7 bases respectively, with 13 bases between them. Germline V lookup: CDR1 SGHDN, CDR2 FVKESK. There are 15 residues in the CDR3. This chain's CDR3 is CASSQETAQEQPQHF. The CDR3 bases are TGTGCCAGCAGCCAAGAGACGGCCCAGGAGCAGCCCCAGCATTTT.

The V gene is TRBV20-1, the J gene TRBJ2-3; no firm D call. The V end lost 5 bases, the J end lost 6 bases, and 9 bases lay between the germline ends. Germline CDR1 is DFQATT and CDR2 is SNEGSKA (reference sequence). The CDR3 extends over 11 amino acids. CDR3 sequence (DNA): TGCAGTGCTCTGAGATCTGATACGCAGTATTTT. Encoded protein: CSALRSDTQYF.

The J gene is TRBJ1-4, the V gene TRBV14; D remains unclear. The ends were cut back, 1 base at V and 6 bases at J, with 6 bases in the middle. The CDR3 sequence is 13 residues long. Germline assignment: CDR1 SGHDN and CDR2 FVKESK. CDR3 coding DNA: TGTGCCAGCAGCCAAGGACGATATGAAAAACTGTTTTTT. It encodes CASSQGRYEKLFF.

The CDR3 DNA follows: TGTGCCAGCAGTGAAGAGACCCAGTACTTC. Encoded protein: CASSEETQYF. The chain links TRBV2 to TRBJ2-5, with unresolved D. This CDR3 is built from 10 residues. Trimming took off 1 base at V and 6 bases at J, with 0 bases between the two ends. Germline V gene sequence: CDR1 SNHLY, CDR2 FYNNEI.

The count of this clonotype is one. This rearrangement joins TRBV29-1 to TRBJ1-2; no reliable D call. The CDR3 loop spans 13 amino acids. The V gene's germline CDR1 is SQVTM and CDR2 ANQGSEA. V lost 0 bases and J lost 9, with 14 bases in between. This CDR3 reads CSVEDLGRSSYTF. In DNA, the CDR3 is TGCAGCGTTGAAGATCTTGGGAGGAGTAGCTACACCTTC.

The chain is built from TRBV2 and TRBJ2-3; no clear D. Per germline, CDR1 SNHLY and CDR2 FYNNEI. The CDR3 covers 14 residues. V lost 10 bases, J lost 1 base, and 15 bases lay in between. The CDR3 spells CATTRLSRTDTQYF. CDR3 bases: TGTGCCACGACCCGACTGAGCCGCACAGATACGCAGTATTTT.

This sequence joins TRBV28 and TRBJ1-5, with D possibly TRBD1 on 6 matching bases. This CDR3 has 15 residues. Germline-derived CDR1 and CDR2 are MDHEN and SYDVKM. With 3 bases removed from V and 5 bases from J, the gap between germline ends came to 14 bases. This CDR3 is CASSFPGSGDQPQHF. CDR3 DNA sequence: TGTGCCAGCAGTTTCCCAGGATCAGGGGATCAGCCCCAGCATTTT. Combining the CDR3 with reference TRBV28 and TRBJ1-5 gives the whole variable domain DVKVTQSSRYLVKRTGEKVFLECVQDMDHENMFWYRQDPGLGLRLIYFSYDVKMKEKGDIPEGYSVSREKKERFSLILESASTNQTSMYLCASSFPGSGDQPQHFGDGTRLSIL.

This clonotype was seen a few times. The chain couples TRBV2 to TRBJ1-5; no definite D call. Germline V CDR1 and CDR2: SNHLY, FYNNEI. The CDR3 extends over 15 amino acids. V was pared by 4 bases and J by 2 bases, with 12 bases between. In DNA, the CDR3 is TGTGCCAGCAGTGGCCAGAAAATGGGCAATCAGCCCCAGCATTTT. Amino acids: CASSGQKMGNQPQHF.

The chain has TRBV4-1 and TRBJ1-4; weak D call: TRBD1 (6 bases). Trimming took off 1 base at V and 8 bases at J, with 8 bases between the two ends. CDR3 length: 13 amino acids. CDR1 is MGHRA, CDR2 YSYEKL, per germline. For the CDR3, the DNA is TGCGCCAGCAGCCAAGGGAGGGGGGAAAAACTGTTTTTT. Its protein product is CASSQGRGEKLFF.

The CDR3 nucleotides are TGTGCCAGCAGGACCGGGTCACAGGGGTCGAGGGGAAGGGGGCGGGAGCAGTTCTTC. This translates into CASRTGSQGSRGRGREQFF. The J gene is TRBJ2-1, the V gene TRBV28; 7 nucleotides agree with TRBD1. Germline V gene data show CDR1 as MDHEN and CDR2 as SYDVKM. The CDR3 covers 19 residues. With 6 bases clipped from V and 10 bases from J, the junction kept 27 bases outside the gene matches.